This T cell receptor (beta chain) was identified in a study of T cell responses to AZD1222 COVID-19 vaccine. The V gene's germline CDR1 is SNHLY and CDR2 FYNNEI. CDR3 length: 13 residues. The V end was cut by 4 bases, the J end by 7 bases, with 11 bases between. Here immunoSEQ multiplex PCR was the method, and the copy in TCRdb shows in-frame clones only, minus some. Among about 110,000 clones listed, 90% were seen once. The receptor comes from an adult who received the AZD1222 COVID-19 vaccine. The chain joins TRBV2 to TRBJ1-5; D is perhaps TRBD1 (6 bases). The material was peripheral blood, obtained 28 days after the second AZD1222 dose. DNA for the CDR3: TGTGCCAGCAGTGTGGAGGGGGGACAGCCCCAGCATTTT. It encodes CASSVEGGQPQHF.